The clone carrying this TCR beta chain was recorded at least ten times. Antigen specificity is unknown. V was trimmed by 0 bases and J by 0 bases, leaving 7 bases between them. Germline CDR1 reads SGHKS; CDR2 reads YYEKEE (reference sequence). This CDR3 region has 15 residues. Ophthalmopathy cases met thresholds of Clinical Activity Score at least 3, NOSPECS grade at least 4 and duration under 3 months. The authors obtained PBMCs from around 11 ml of fresh peripheral blood. The data were obtained in a study of T cells in Graves' hyperthyroidism and ophthalmopathy. Authors of the study amplified TCR beta CDR3 regions from RNA transcripts. HTBI primers drove first-round RT-PCR of the TCR CDR3. TCRdb analysed the multiplex PCR reads with MiXCR anew, one entry per CDR3 protein. The sample shows about half a million distinct CDR3 sequences, 15% to 20% of them seen only once. Study-wide points: Most clonotypes expanded in the thyroid (above 0.001) were also present in blood.

This receptor was obtained from a woman aged 25-40 years with Graves' ophthalmopathy. Source material: blood. The V call is TRBV5-5, the J call TRBJ1-3; the D is unclear. CDR3 sequence (DNA): TGTGCCAGCAGCTTGGGCCACCACTCTGGAAACACCATATATTTT. It encodes CASSLGHHSGNTIYF.